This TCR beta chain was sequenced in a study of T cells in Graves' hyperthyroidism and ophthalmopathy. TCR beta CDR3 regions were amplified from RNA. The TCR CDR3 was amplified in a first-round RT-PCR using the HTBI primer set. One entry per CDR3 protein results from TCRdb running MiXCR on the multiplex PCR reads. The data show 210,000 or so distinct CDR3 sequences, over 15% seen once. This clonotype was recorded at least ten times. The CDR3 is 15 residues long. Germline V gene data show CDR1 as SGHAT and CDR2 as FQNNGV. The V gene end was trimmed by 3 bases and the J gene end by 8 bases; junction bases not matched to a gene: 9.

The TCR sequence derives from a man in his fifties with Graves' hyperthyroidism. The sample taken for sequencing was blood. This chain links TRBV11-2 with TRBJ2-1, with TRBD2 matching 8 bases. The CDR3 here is CASSFRLATNHEQFF. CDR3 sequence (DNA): TGTGCCAGCAGCTTTAGACTAGCGACGAACCATGAGCAGTTCTTC.